The rows below give T cell receptor beta chains drawn from one sample of a study of Ad26.COV2.S vaccination and SARS-CoV-2 variants. The assay was immunoSEQ multiplex PCR, and TCRdb's table has in-frame clones only and misses some. This table has roughly 700,000 clones, 89% appearing once. The source material was peripheral blood, sampled in a trial of Ad26.COV2.S vaccine versus placebo. These receptors originate from a person aged 18-65 years who received the Ad26.COV2.S COVID-19 vaccine or a placebo. Each CDR3 is given with its conserved first and last residue. Fields, in order: J gene, V gene, CDR3 protein.

j_call: TRBJ2-1; v_call: TRBV12-3/TRBV12-4; cdr3_aa: CASCRYYNEQFF
j_call: TRBJ1-1; v_call: TRBV3-1/TRBV3-2; cdr3_aa: CASSQVSGVGTEAFF
j_call: TRBJ1-1; v_call: TRBV19; cdr3_aa: CASSISGQLGDTEAFF
j_call: TRBJ2-1; v_call: TRBV24-1; cdr3_aa: CATSDQGYNEQFF
j_call: TRBJ2-3; v_call: TRBV10-3; cdr3_aa: CAISEREVDTQYF
j_call: TRBJ2-2; v_call: TRBV7-9; cdr3_aa: CASSSAGTVNTGELFF
j_call: TRBJ1-6; v_call: TRBV5-3; cdr3_aa: CARSRGILNSPLHF
j_call: TRBJ2-2; v_call: TRBV5-6; cdr3_aa: CASRSASGRPNTGELFF
j_call: TRBJ2-7; v_call: TRBV6-5; cdr3_aa: CASSYLQGHPYEQYF
j_call: TRBJ1-1; v_call: TRBV2; cdr3_aa: CASRGADPEAFF
j_call: TRBJ1-4; v_call: TRBV10-1; cdr3_aa: CASTPNNLFLGEKLFF
j_call: TRBJ2-3; v_call: TRBV27; cdr3_aa: CASSDLDTQYF
j_call: TRBJ1-3; v_call: TRBV24-1; cdr3_aa: CATSDVDRNTIYF
j_call: TRBJ1-4; v_call: TRBV9; cdr3_aa: CASSVALGTGDEKLFF
j_call: TRBJ1-2; v_call: TRBV6-4; cdr3_aa: CASSDSTGQGRGYTF
j_call: TRBJ2-5; v_call: TRBV7-9; cdr3_aa: CASSEGQEQETQYF
j_call: TRBJ1-1; v_call: TRBV3-1/TRBV3-2; cdr3_aa: CASSHNPAYTEAFF
j_call: TRBJ2-1; v_call: TRBV7-6; cdr3_aa: CASSLASTSGGLNEQFF
j_call: TRBJ1-5; v_call: TRBV11-2; cdr3_aa: CASSLDRTTGNNQPQHF
j_call: TRBJ2-7; v_call: TRBV5-4; cdr3_aa: CASSRTGAYEQYF
j_call: TRBJ2-5; v_call: TRBV30; cdr3_aa: CAWSSRKETQYF
j_call: TRBJ1-2; v_call: TRBV6-5; cdr3_aa: CASYRSFNYGYTF